This T cell receptor beta chain was identified during a study of shared clonotypes between healthy human individuals. Study-level results: Clonotype sharing across four donors was observed for 4% to 5.5% of naive CD4 clonotypes. The donor pool, a small one, limited the genetic and exposure-history diversity represented.

Germline lookup yields CDR1 MDHEN and CDR2 SYDVKM. The CDR3 length is 15 residues. Trimming took off 3 bases at V and 4 bases at J, with 15 bases between the two ends. Each subset's genomic DNA was split evenly across several immunoSEQ plates. Under the authors' procedure: In the immunoSEQ data, sequences were junction-only and lacked quality scores, so filtering differed. Repertoires were generated with immunoSEQ multiplex PCR, while TCRdb's copy carries only in-frame clones and drops some. D and trimming were read from the DNA, whereas the V and J calls and clone size are those reported in that table. The sample records around 2.1 million clones, around 95% being singletons. For this clone: Antigen unknown.

The TCR comes from a man aged 18 to 29 in good health. This rearrangement joins TRBV28 to TRBJ1-2, with D perhaps TRBD1 (5 bases). Sequencing input: naive CD4+ T cells sorted from blood. The subset: CD45RA+ positively selected. The CDR3 nucleotides read TGTGCCAGCAGTTTCATCCGGGGCGCGATCTATGGCTACACCTTC. This codes for CASSFIRGAIYGYTF.